The T cell receptor (beta chain) under discussion was sequenced for a study of blood T cell repertoires in COVID-19. Per the original data handling: Quantification of nucleated cells was approximated via reference gene primer amplification. Repertoires were generated with immunoSEQ multiplex PCR, while TCRdb's copy carries only in-frame clones and drops some. D and trimming were read from the DNA, whereas the V and J calls and clone size are those reported in that table. This sample has approximately 180,000 clones, with approximately 88% found just once. Germline loops: CDR1 SGHRS, CDR2 YFSETQ. CDR3 length equals 13 residues. The germline V and J ends were trimmed by 7 bases and 6 bases, with 11 bases remaining between them.

The V gene is TRBV5-1, the J gene TRBJ1-6; no clear D. This receptor was obtained from a woman aged 40 to 50 with COVID-19, enrolled during active disease. Sequencing used peripheral blood. For the CDR3, the DNA is TGCGCCAGCGGGTGGGCAGCTAATTCACCCCTCCACTTT. It encodes CASGWAANSPLHF.